Sequencing of this T cell receptor beta chain was carried out in a study of T-cell reconstitution after alpha-beta-depleted transplantation in children. General study findings and limits: Reportedly, only several hundred clones from non-depleted graft cells drove alpha-beta T-cell counts at about two months. Among T cells one year after transplant, newly produced cells accounted for most counts and diversity.

A word on this clonotype: The antigen remains unidentified.

CDR3 length: 15 amino acids. Germline V gives CDR1 SGHTA, CDR2 FQGTGA. V dropped 3 bases and J dropped 2; count of bases not matched to a gene: 4. During its preparation, the TCRbeta library received unique molecular identifiers. MiXCR was run by TCRdb on the PCR reads, yielding one entry per CDR3 protein. The data show roughly 100,000 distinct CDR3 sequences, with about 6.8% seen just once and around 17% held by the top ten. The sample was PBMCs, taken before TCRalphabeta/CD19-depleted stem cell transplant. This clonotype was sampled from a boy aged 2-9 years with acute lymphoblastic leukemia, due to receive a stem cell transplant. The rearrangement joins TRBV7-3 to TRBJ2-1; the match to TRBD1 covers 7 bases. Here the CDR3 DNA reads TGTGCCAGCAGCTTCGACAGGGACACCTACAATGAGCAGTTCTTC. Encoded protein: CASSFDRDTYNEQFF.